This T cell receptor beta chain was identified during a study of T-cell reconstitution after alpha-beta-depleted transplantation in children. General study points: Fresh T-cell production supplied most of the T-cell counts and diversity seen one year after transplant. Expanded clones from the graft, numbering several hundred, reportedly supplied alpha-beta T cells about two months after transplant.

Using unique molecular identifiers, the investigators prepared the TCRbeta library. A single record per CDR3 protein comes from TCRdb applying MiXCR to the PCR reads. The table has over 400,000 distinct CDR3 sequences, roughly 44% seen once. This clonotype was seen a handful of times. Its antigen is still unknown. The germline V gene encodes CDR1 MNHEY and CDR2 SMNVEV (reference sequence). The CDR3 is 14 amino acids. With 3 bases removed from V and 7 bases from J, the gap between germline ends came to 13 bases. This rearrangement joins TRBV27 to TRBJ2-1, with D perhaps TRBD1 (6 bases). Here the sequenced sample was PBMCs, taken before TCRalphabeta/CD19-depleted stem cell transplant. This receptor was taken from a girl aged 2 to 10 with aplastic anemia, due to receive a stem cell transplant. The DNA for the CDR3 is TGTGCCAGCAGTTTCCAGGGGCTCGAGAATGAGCAGTTCTTC. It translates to CASSFQGLENEQFF.